This T cell receptor beta chain was identified in a study of blood T cells in healthy people across ages. A sample-barcoded 5' primer and a J-beta primer mix were used in a second PCR of roughly 6 to 11 cycles. Using its own MiXCR run on the 5' RACE reads, TCRdb lists one record per CDR3 protein. This repertoire shows about 640,000 distinct CDR3 sequences, approximately 40% found once; its top ten account for about 30%. V was trimmed by 0 bases and J by 0 bases, leaving 10 bases between them. The V gene's germline CDR1 is SGHRS and CDR2 YFSETQ. The CDR3 covers 16 residues. This clonotype was obtained from a man older than 75 in good health. V and J are TRBV5-1 and TRBJ2-1; tentatively, D is TRBD2 (6 bases). Sequenced sample: blood. In DNA form, the CDR3 reads TGCGCCAGCAGCTTGGTTGACGGGGGCTCCTACAATGAGCAGTTCTTC. Translating gives CASSLVDGGSYNEQFF.